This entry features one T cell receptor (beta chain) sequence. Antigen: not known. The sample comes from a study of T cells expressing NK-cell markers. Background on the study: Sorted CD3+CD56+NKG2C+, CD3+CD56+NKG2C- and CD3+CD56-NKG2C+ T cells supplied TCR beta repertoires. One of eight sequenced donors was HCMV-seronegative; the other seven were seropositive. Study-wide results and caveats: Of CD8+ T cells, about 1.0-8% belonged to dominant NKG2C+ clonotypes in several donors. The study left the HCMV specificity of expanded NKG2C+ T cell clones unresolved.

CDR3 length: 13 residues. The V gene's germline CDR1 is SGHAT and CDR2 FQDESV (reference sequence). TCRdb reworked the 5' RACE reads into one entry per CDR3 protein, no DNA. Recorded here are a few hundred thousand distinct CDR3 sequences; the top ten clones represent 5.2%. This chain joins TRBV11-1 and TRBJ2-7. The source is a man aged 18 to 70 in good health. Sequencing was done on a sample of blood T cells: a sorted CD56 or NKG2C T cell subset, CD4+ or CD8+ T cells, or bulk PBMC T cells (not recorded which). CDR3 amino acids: CASSSRTFYEQYF. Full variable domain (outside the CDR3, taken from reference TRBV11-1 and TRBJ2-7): EAEVAQSPRYKITEKSQAVAFWCDPISGHATLYWYRQILGQGPELLVQFQDESVVDDSQLPKDRFSAERLKGVDSTLKIQPAELGDSAMYLCASSSRTFYEQYFGPGTRLTVT.